These 19 T cell receptor beta chains were sequenced from one sample in a study of T cells expressing NK-cell markers. TCRdb re-called the 5' RACE reads and shows each CDR3 protein once, DNA omitted. In total, the table holds roughly 300,000 distinct CDR3 sequences. The sample was blood T cells: a sorted CD56 or NKG2C T cell subset, CD4+ or CD8+ T cells, or bulk PBMC T cells (not recorded which). Every receptor here comes from a woman aged 18-70 years in good health.

The genes are TRBV27 and TRBJ2-3. Germline V gene data show CDR1 as MNHEY and CDR2 as SMNVEV (reference sequence). The CDR3 extends over 13 amino acids. CDR3: CASSLSKGDTQYF.

The chain is built from TRBV20-1 and TRBJ1-1; TCRdb's assignment of TRBD1 cannot be checked, as there is no DNA. The length of the CDR3 is 13 residues. In germline, CDR1 is DFQATT, CDR2 SNEGSKA (reference sequence). CDR3: CSAGQGGTTEALF.

The V call is TRBV7-2, the J call TRBJ1-3. The germline V gene has CDR1 SGHTA and CDR2 FQGNSA. This CDR3 is 13 amino acids long. This chain's CDR3 is CASSSLLRNTIYF. Full variable domain (rest looked up from reference TRBV7-2 and TRBJ1-3): GAGVSQSPSNKVTEKGKDVELRCDPISGHTALYWYRQSLGQGLEFLIYFQGNSAPDKSGLPSDRFSAERTGGSVSTLTIQRTQQEDSAVYLCASSSLLRNTIYFGEGSWLTVV.

J is TRBJ1-3 and V is TRBV20-1; TCRdb outputs TRBD1, but without DNA this stays unchecked. The CDR3 consists of 16 residues. Per the germline V gene, CDR1 is DFQATT and CDR2 is SNEGSKA (reference sequence). CDR3 protein: CSASTGTGDSGNTIYF.

The V gene is TRBV21-1, the J gene TRBJ2-5; TCRdb's D call of TRBD1 is untestable without DNA. TRBV21-1 is a documented pseudogene. The CDR3 runs 11 residues. CDR3 sequence: CASSPQTGAYF.

CDR3 protein: CSARSRGGSGNTIYF. The genes are TRBV20-1 and TRBJ1-3. CDR1 is DFQATT and CDR2 is SNEGSKA in the germline V gene (reference sequence). The CDR3 covers 15 residues.

J is TRBJ1-3 and V is TRBV3-1; the D call of TRBD1 rests on TCRdb alone, since no DNA is present to check it. The CDR3 has 15 residues. The germline V gene has CDR1 LGHDT and CDR2 YNNKEL (reference sequence). Here the CDR3 reads CASSHGGASGNTIYF.

The genes are TRBV18 and TRBJ2-7; with no DNA, the TCRdb D assignment of TRBD1 cannot be verified. This CDR3 contains 14 residues. Germline V gene lookup returns CDR1 KGHSH and CDR2 LQKENI. CDR3: CASSLTLGTYEQYF.

The chain couples TRBV27 to TRBJ1-5; absent DNA, TCRdb's TRBD1 call cannot be checked. The germline gives CDR1 MNHEY, CDR2 SMNVEV (reference sequence). This CDR3 has 15 amino acids. CDR3 region: CASRPGTGNDQPQHF.

The chain is built from TRBV7-2 and TRBJ1-1. This CDR3 is built from 13 residues. Germline V gene sequence: CDR1 SGHTA, CDR2 FQGNSA. This CDR3 is CASSLALTTEAFF.

The chain recombines TRBV7-9 with TRBJ1-1. CDR1 and CDR2 from the germline V gene are SEHNR and FQNEAQ (reference sequence). The CDR3 is 14 residues long. CDR3 sequence reads: CASSKEWRNTEAFF.

The V call is TRBV20-1, the J call TRBJ1-1; the D call of TRBD1 rests on TCRdb alone, since no DNA is present to check it. This CDR3 contains 11 residues. Germline V gene lookup returns CDR1 DFQATT and CDR2 SNEGSKA (reference sequence). The CDR3 region is CSTLGAEGAFF.

The rearrangement joins TRBV7-2 to TRBJ2-5; TCRdb names TRBD2, which stays unverified in the absence of DNA. In germline, CDR1 is SGHTA, CDR2 FQGNSA. This CDR3 is built from 16 residues. CDR3 amino acids: CASSLALKGASETQYF.

The chain carries TRBV28 and TRBJ1-4. The CDR3 length is 13 residues. Germline loops: CDR1 MDHEN, CDR2 SYDVKM. CDR3 sequence: CASLEPTNEKLFF.

The V gene is TRBV27, the J gene TRBJ2-1; the TRBD2 assignment by TCRdb is unverifiable without DNA. The CDR3 has 15 amino acids. CDR1 and CDR2 from the germline V gene are MNHEY and SMNVEV (reference sequence). CDR3 residues: CASNPTSPSTSEQFF.

The chain is built from TRBV24-1 and TRBJ2-3. The CDR3 totals 16 residues. Germline CDR1 is KGHDR and CDR2 is SFDVKD. CDR3 sequence: CATSDYTFEGTDTQYF.

The V call is TRBV5-1, the J call TRBJ2-3; TCRdb names TRBD1, which stays unverified in the absence of DNA. The CDR3 has 16 residues. The germline gives CDR1 SGHRS, CDR2 YFSETQ. The CDR3 region is CASSLGDRGPTDTQYF.

This CDR3 reads CAGQGNTEAFF. V usage is TRBV5-1 and J usage is TRBJ1-1. Germline values: CDR1 SGHRS, CDR2 YFSETQ. The CDR3 totals 11 residues. Full variable domain (remainder filled in from reference TRBV5-1 and TRBJ1-1): KAGVTQTPRYLIKTRGQQVTLSCSPISGHRSVSWYQQTPGQGLQFLFEYFSETQRNKGNFPGRFSGRQFSNSRSEMNVSTLELGDSALYLCAGQGNTEAFFGQGTRLTVV.

The gene calls are TRBV12-3 or TRBV12-4 and TRBJ2-5; the D call from TCRdb, TRBD1, cannot be confirmed without DNA. This CDR3 has 15 amino acids. The chain's CDR3 is CASSLDRGRQETQYF.